This passage covers 31 T cell receptor beta chains from one sample sequenced in a study of T cells after yellow fever vaccination. Each CDR3 protein is one row after TCRdb ran MiXCR on the 5' RACE reads. This sample has about 300,000 distinct CDR3 sequences, with about 4% found just once. This specimen consisted of PBMCs, obtained 5 days after the yellow fever booster vaccination. Receptor source: a young man who received the YFV17D yellow fever vaccine.

The gene calls are TRBV18 and TRBJ1-1, with D possibly being TRBD1 (6 bases). V shed 4 bases and J shed 1 base, with 19 bases lying between them. Germline assignment: CDR1 KGHSH and CDR2 LQKENI. This CDR3 has 17 residues. The CDR3 loop reads CASSRRPPGVENTEAFF. The DNA of the CDR3 is TGTGCCAGCTCACGACGCCCTCCAGGGGTAGAGAACACTGAAGCTTTCTTT.

V gene TRBV7-2 combines with J gene TRBJ2-5; a weak D match, TRBD2 (7 bases). The V and J ends lost 7 bases and 5 bases respectively, with 17 bases between them. Germline assignment: CDR1 SGHTA and CDR2 FQGNSA. CDR3 length: 14 residues. DNA for the CDR3: TGTGCCAGCACCCACCCGGGGGGCTGGGAGACCCAGTACTTC. It yields the protein CASTHPGGWETQYF.

The genes are TRBV5-6 and TRBJ2-5; D not resolved. Per the germline V gene, CDR1 is SGHDT and CDR2 is YYEEEE. V lost 1 base to trimming and J lost 4 bases, with 11 bases between them. The CDR3 runs 14 residues. The CDR3 here is CASSLYSPRETQYF. CDR3 in DNA: TGTGCCAGCAGCTTGTACTCCCCTCGAGAGACCCAGTACTTC.

This clonotype was found a few times. V gene TRBV20-1 combines with J gene TRBJ2-5; 7 bases map to TRBD1. From germline, CDR1 is DFQATT and CDR2 SNEGSKA (reference sequence). The CDR3 contains 14 residues. V gave up 5 bases and J gave up 1 base; unmatched junction bases: 7. CDR3 protein: CSAPLGTVQETQYF. The CDR3 coding sequence is TGCAGTGCTCCCCTAGGGACAGTCCAAGAGACCCAGTACTTC.

The V gene is TRBV24-1, the J gene TRBJ2-2; 8 bases align to TRBD1. Germline loops: CDR1 KGHDR, CDR2 SFDVKD. The CDR3 runs 14 residues. V lost 4 bases, J lost 7 bases, and 4 bases stayed unmatched. The CDR3 here is CATSDSDRVGELFF. The CDR3 DNA is TGTGCCACCAGTGACTCGGACAGGGTCGGGGAGCTGTTTTTT.

This clonotype was recorded a few times. In DNA, the CDR3 is TGTGCCAGCAGGGCTCTAGCGGGGCGCAGGGCCAATGAGCAGTTCTTC. Its translation is CASRALAGRRANEQFF. This chain uses TRBV6-1 with TRBJ2-1; 9 bases fit TRBD2. The CDR3 runs to 16 residues. CDR1 and CDR2 (germline): MNHNS, SASEGT. Unmatched junction bases numbered 12, after V lost 6 bases and J lost 6 bases.

Ten or more counts support this clonotype. The chain is built from TRBV5-1 and TRBJ2-3; 7 nucleotides line up with TRBD1. This CDR3 is built from 15 residues. CDR1 SGHRS and CDR2 YFSETQ come from the germline V gene. Unmatched junction bases numbered 4, after V lost 3 bases and J lost 0 bases. This CDR3 is CASSSGQASTDTQYF. DNA of the CDR3: TGCGCCAGCAGCTCCGGACAGGCCAGCACAGATACGCAGTATTTT.

At least ten counts were recorded for this clonotype. The chain has TRBV6-2 or TRBV6-3 and TRBJ1-5; D unresolved. Trimming stripped 8 bases from V and 5 bases from J, with 16 bases between. Germline lookup yields CDR1 MNHEY and CDR2 SVGEGT. The CDR3 sequence is 14 residues long. CDR3 amino acids: CASPDAAPHQPQHF. The CDR3 DNA sequence: TGTGCCAGCCCGGATGCGGCCCCCCATCAGCCCCAGCATTTT.

This clonotype was found a few times. J is TRBJ2-7 and V is TRBV18, with 9 positions matching TRBD1. The CDR3 is 12 residues long. V shed 5 bases, J shed 6 bases, and the junction held 2 bases outside the gene matches. The germline V gene encodes CDR1 KGHSH and CDR2 LQKENI. DNA of the CDR3: TGTGCCAGCTCAGGGACAGGGCGCGAGCAGTACGTC. This codes for CASSGTGREQYV.

This clonotype was seen at least ten times. One junction end disagrees with the germline gene, perhaps due to a read error. This chain uses TRBV20-1 with TRBJ1-6; D remains ambiguous. The CDR3 runs 14 residues. The V gene's germline CDR1 is DFQATT and CDR2 SNEGSKA (reference sequence). The CDR3 here is CSARDKGRSSPLHF. CDR3 DNA sequence: TGCAGTGCCAGAGATAAGGGCCGCTCTTCACCCCTCCACTTT.

A few counts support this clonotype. The genes are TRBV27 and TRBJ2-7; the D gene is possibly TRBD2 (6 bases). Germline V gives CDR1 MNHEY, CDR2 SMNVEV (reference sequence). The CDR3 sequence is 16 residues long. The V and J ends lost 3 bases and 1 base respectively, with 16 bases between them. The CDR3 nucleotides are TGTGCCAGCAGTTTCAAACCGTTTGGGGGGTCCTACGAGCAGTACTTC. Encoded protein: CASSFKPFGGSYEQYF.

This clonotype was recorded a few times. The V gene is TRBV5-1, the J gene TRBJ1-1; maybe TRBD1 (6 bases). In germline, CDR1 is SGHRS, CDR2 YFSETQ. CDR3 length equals 14 residues. The ends were cut back, 4 bases at V and 1 base at J, with 11 bases in the middle. The CDR3 region is CASSPWGANTEAFF. CDR3 sequence (DNA): TGCGCCAGCAGCCCGTGGGGGGCGAACACTGAAGCTTTCTTT.

As concerns this clonotype: A much larger clonotype is one base distant, so this may be a read error. This chain uses TRBV20-1 with TRBJ1-4; D gene unclear. The CDR3 has 14 amino acids. Germline CDR1 DFQATT, CDR2 SNEGSKA (reference sequence). Here the CDR3 DNA reads TGCAGTGCTAGAGCGGGAGGAACTAGTGAAAAACTGTTTTTT. Protein product: CSARAGGTSEKLFF.

This chain links TRBV18 with TRBJ2-7, with D possibly being TRBD1 or TRBD2 (5 bases each). Germline CDR1 and CDR2: KGHSH and LQKENI. The CDR3 length is 13 residues. V was pared by 1 base and J by 6 bases, with 10 bases between. The CDR3 loop is CASSPQGSSEQYF. The DNA of the CDR3 is TGTGCCAGCTCACCACAGGGGAGTAGCGAGCAGTACTTC.

This clonotype has at least ten counts. The CDR3 DNA sequence: TGCGCCAGCAGCTTGAACTGGCAGGGCGATGAAAAACTGTTTTTT. Protein: CASSLNWQGDEKLFF. This chain joins TRBV5-1 and TRBJ1-4; D possibly corresponds to TRBD1 (5 bases). Trimming shortened V by 1 base and J by 6 bases, and 13 bases separated the two germline ends. Germline V gene data show CDR1 as SGHRS and CDR2 as YFSETQ. The CDR3 sequence is 15 residues long. Full variable domain (outside the CDR3, taken from reference TRBV5-1 and TRBJ1-4): KAGVTQTPRYLIKTRGQQVTLSCSPISGHRSVSWYQQTPGQGLQFLFEYFSETQRNKGNFPGRFSGRQFSNSRSEMNVSTLELGDSALYLCASSLNWQGDEKLFFGSGTQLSVL.

The sample holds many counts of this clonotype. The CDR3 sequence is CASSLIPDRGTEAFF. In nucleotides, the CDR3 is TGCGCCAGCAGCCTAATTCCCGACAGGGGCACTGAAGCTTTCTTT. The rearrangement links TRBV5-1 to TRBJ1-1, with 8 bases identical to TRBD1. The J segment lost 4 bases and the V segment lost 4 bases, leaving 9 bases of the junction unmatched. The CDR3 runs 15 residues. Germline V gives CDR1 SGHRS, CDR2 YFSETQ.

The table lists this clonotype with a few counts. The chain employs TRBV2 and TRBJ2-7, with 7 bases aligning to TRBD1. V lost 7 bases, J lost 2 bases, and 8 bases stayed unmatched. The CDR3 has 14 residues. Per germline, CDR1 SNHLY and CDR2 FYNNEI. The DNA of the CDR3 is TGTGCCAGCAACCGACGGGACAGTGCCTACGAGCAGTACGTC. Its protein product is CASNRRDSAYEQYV.

This clonotype was detected ten times or more. The chain has TRBV3-1 and TRBJ2-5; 9 bases match TRBD2. CDR1 LGHDT and CDR2 YNNKEL come from the germline V gene (reference sequence). The CDR3 is 14 residues long. DNA for the CDR3: TGTGCTTCGACCGGCCTAGCGGGGAGGGAGACCCAGTACTTC. It codes for CASTGLAGRETQYF.

This clonotype was counted a few times. The chain links TRBV11-2 to TRBJ2-1, with TRBD2 matching 14 bases. The V gene end was trimmed by 1 base and the J gene end by 8 bases; junction bases not matched to a gene: 7. The germline CDR1 and CDR2 sequences are SGHAT and FQNNGV. This CDR3 comprises 17 residues. In DNA, the CDR3 is TGTGCCAGCAGCTTAGGGACTAGCGGGGGGAGTACCCATGAGCAGTTCTTC. Its translation is CASSLGTSGGSTHEQFF.

At least ten counts were recorded for this clonotype. J is TRBJ2-5 and V is TRBV29-1; TRBD2 matches 16 bases. Looked up from germline, CDR1 is SQVTM and CDR2 is ANQGSEA. CDR3 length equals 17 residues. J gave up 2 bases and V 6 bases, and 9 bases lay outside the gene matches. This chain's CDR3 is CSVAGTSGGGSQETQYF. The CDR3 DNA is TGCAGCGTCGCTGGGACTAGCGGGGGGGGATCGCAAGAGACCCAGTACTTC.

In this sample, this clonotype turned up many times. The rearrangement links TRBV7-8 to TRBJ2-1, with D unresolved. Germline CDR1 is SGHVS and CDR2 is FQNEAQ. This CDR3 is built from 20 residues. Trimming shortened V by 0 bases and J by 4 bases, and 25 bases separated the two germline ends. The CDR3 loop reads CASSLAGHRRTSYLYNEQFF. The CDR3, as DNA: TGTGCCAGCAGCTTAGCTGGGCACAGACGCACTTCCTATTTGTACAATGAGCAGTTCTTC.

This clonotype was picked up a small number of times. V and J are TRBV4-1 and TRBJ2-3; D not resolved. This CDR3 is built from 16 residues. Germline CDR1 reads MGHRA; CDR2 reads YSYEKL. V shed 2 bases and J shed 6 bases, with 18 bases lying between them. The chain's CDR3 is CASSQQTITRRDTQYF. DNA of the CDR3: TGCGCCAGCAGCCAACAAACAATTACGAGACGCGATACGCAGTATTTT.

The V gene is TRBV20-1, the J gene TRBJ2-5; TRBD2 might be the D (5 bases). Trimming removed 7 bases at V and 2 bases at J, with 14 bases between. The germline CDR1 and CDR2 sequences are DFQATT and SNEGSKA (reference sequence). The CDR3 spans 13 residues. CDR3 nucleotide sequence: TGCAGTGTCCGGCCCCAGCGGCAAGAGACCCAGTACTTC. Translated, it gives CSVRPQRQETQYF.

This clonotype occurred a few times. The chain has TRBV5-5 and TRBJ1-1; TRBD1 is a possible D gene (6 bases). Trimming took off 4 bases at V and 4 bases at J, with 14 bases between the two ends. CDR3 size: 14 residues. CDR1 SGHKS and CDR2 YYEKEE come from the germline V gene (reference sequence). The CDR3 protein is CASSVTGVITEAFF. CDR3 coding DNA: TGTGCCAGCAGCGTGACAGGAGTGATCACTGAAGCTTTCTTT.

J is TRBJ2-7 and V is TRBV6-5; a possible D gene is TRBD1 (5 bases). The CDR3 has 14 residues. Germline V gives CDR1 MNHEY, CDR2 SVGAGI. V lost 0 bases and J 2 bases, leaving 8 bases between the germline ends. The CDR3: CASSYSKTAYEQYF. CDR3 nucleotide sequence: TGTGCCAGCAGTTACTCGAAGACAGCCTACGAGCAGTACTTC.

This clonotype has just a few counts. The J gene is TRBJ1-3, the V gene TRBV7-9; D is ambiguous. The CDR3 is made up of 14 amino acids. Germline V gene data show CDR1 as SEHNR and CDR2 as FQNEAQ (reference sequence). V was clipped by 10 bases and J by 0 bases, with 13 bases between them. The DNA of the CDR3 is TGTGCCACCCTAGGACGGAGCTCTGGAAACACCATATATTTT. Residues: CATLGRSSGNTIYF.

This clonotype was picked up a small number of times. The DNA of the CDR3 is TGTGCCAGCGCGCTCGGGACGGCGAACACCGGGGAGCTGTTTTTT. Its translation: CASALGTANTGELFF. The chain couples TRBV3-1 to TRBJ2-2; the D gene could be TRBD1 or TRBD2 (5 bases each). The germline V and J ends were trimmed by 8 bases and 0 bases, with 13 bases remaining between them. The CDR3 runs to 15 residues. Germline CDR1 is LGHDT and CDR2 is YNNKEL (reference sequence).

On this clonotype: One junction end does not reproduce the germline sequence, and a read error may be involved. V gene TRBV25-1 combines with J gene TRBJ2-7, with 11 bases identical to TRBD1. The germline CDR1 and CDR2 sequences are MGHDK and SYGVNS. CDR3 length equals 14 residues. The CDR3 nucleotides are TGTGCCACCAGTGGGGACAGGGGGTCCTACGAGCAGTACTTC. This codes for CATSGDRGSYEQYF.

The chain carries TRBV11-1 and TRBJ2-3, with D possibly matching TRBD1 (7 bases). V dropped 5 bases and J dropped 1 base, with 16 bases sitting between them. Germline V gene sequence: CDR1 SGHAT, CDR2 FQDESV (reference sequence). This CDR3 region has 16 residues. The CDR3 spells CASSNRRDSRTDTQYF. DNA of the CDR3: TGTGCCAGCAGCAATCGGCGGGACAGTCGCACAGATACGCAGTATTTT.

This clonotype was counted at least ten times. This chain joins TRBV6-2 or TRBV6-3 and TRBJ2-7; D uncertain. Trimming stripped 6 bases from V and 6 bases from J, with 15 bases between. The CDR3 is 13 residues long. Germline V lookup: CDR1 MNHEY, CDR2 SVGEGT. The CDR3 loop is CASSPDGPGEQYF. The CDR3 coding sequence is TGTGCCAGCAGCCCCGACGGTCCTGGCGAGCAGTACTTC.

This clonotype was counted many times. The rearrangement uses TRBV12-3 or TRBV12-4 and TRBJ2-3, with D unresolved. V lost 6 bases, J lost 4 bases, and 11 bases lay in between. CDR3 length: 13 residues. CDR3 region: CASSPGVPDTQYF. The CDR3 DNA is TGTGCCAGCAGCCCTGGGGTACCAGATACGCAGTATTTT.